This T cell receptor (beta chain) was retrieved from a study of blood T cell repertoires in COVID-19. Participants had their cohort set by participant-reported clinical history. The CDR3 length is 14 residues. Germline V gene sequence: CDR1 MDHEN, CDR2 SYDVKM. Between the trimmed V and J ends, which lost 6 bases and 3 bases, there was a span of 12 bases. In the original processing: The authors estimated nucleated cell counts from reference gene primer amplification. The table came from immunoSEQ multiplex PCR; TCRdb's copy has only in-frame clones and leaves some out. V and J calls and clone size are given by that table; D and trimming were obtained from the DNA. This sample carries a few hundred thousand clones, 85% to 90% of them seen once, and the ten largest clones take approximately 2.8%.

The origin of this receptor is a woman between 45 and 65 years old in a cohort exposed to, infected with or recovered from COVID-19 (not recorded which). This chain connects TRBV28 to TRBJ1-3; D is uncertain. The sample consisted of PBMCs or T cells enriched from blood (not recorded which). CDR3 region: CASRQLRGGNTIYF. The CDR3 DNA reads TGTGCCAGCAGACAACTTCGGGGTGGAAACACCATATATTTT.